The 32 T cell receptor beta chains reported below all come from one sample, sequenced in a study of OX40 agonist ivuxolimab in advanced cancers. Repertoires were generated with immunoSEQ multiplex PCR, while TCRdb's copy carries only in-frame clones and drops some. The sample carries about 42,000 clones, around 84% recorded once. Specimen: CD4+ or CD8+ T cells sorted from blood, collected in a trial of the OX40 agonist ivuxolimab. The receptor set was obtained from an adult with an advanced solid tumor such as melanoma, head and neck, liver or kidney cancer.

The V call is TRBV7-9, the J call TRBJ2-7; D is ambiguous. This CDR3 is built from 13 residues. The V gene's germline CDR1 is SEHNR and CDR2 FQNEAQ (reference sequence). V dropped 5 bases and J dropped 5 bases, with 13 bases sitting between them. The CDR3, as DNA: TGTGCCAGCAGCCAAACGGAAAGGGACGAGCAGTACTTC. Its protein product is CASSQTERDEQYF.

The sample holds a few counts of this clone. This sequence joins TRBV19 and TRBJ1-5, with unresolved D. The ends were cut back, 5 bases at V and 0 bases at J, with 14 bases in the middle. The CDR3 has 16 amino acids. Germline CDR1 LNHDA, CDR2 SQIVND (reference sequence). The CDR3 spells CASSLVSGYSNQPQHF. CDR3 coding DNA: TGTGCCAGTAGTCTCGTCTCGGGGTATAGCAATCAGCCCCAGCATTTT.

This clone occurred once. The gene calls are TRBV5-8 and TRBJ1-5; no definite D call. Between the trimmed V and J ends, which lost 0 bases and 0 bases, there was a span of 4 bases. The germline V gene has CDR1 SGHTS and CDR2 YDEGEE. The length of the CDR3 is 14 residues. CDR3 sequence (DNA): TGTGCCAGCAGCTTGGCAAATAGCAATCAGCCCCAGCATTTT. Its translation: CASSLANSNQPQHF.

This clone was detected a few times. V and J are TRBV7-2 and TRBJ1-5, with D unclear. Germline V gives CDR1 SGHTA, CDR2 FQGNSA. V was shortened by 5 bases and J by 3 bases, with 8 bases between the two germline ends. This CDR3 is built from 13 residues. The CDR3: CASSPDYNQPQHF. CDR3 nucleotide sequence: TGTGCCAGCAGCCCAGACTACAATCAGCCCCAGCATTTT.

The chain is built from TRBV7-9 and TRBJ1-2; tentative D call: TRBD1 (5 bases). The CDR3 loop spans 16 amino acids. Trimming cost V 1 base and J 2 bases, with 14 bases left between them. Germline lookup yields CDR1 SEHNR and CDR2 FQNEAQ (reference sequence). The CDR3 coding sequence is TGTGCCAGCAGCTTAGACGGGGGAGTAGCAAACTATGGCTACACCTTC. Encoded protein: CASSLDGGVANYGYTF.

The J gene is TRBJ2-3, the V gene TRBV5-1, with D possibly TRBD1 on 5 matching bases. This CDR3 has 15 residues. Germline V gene data show CDR1 as SGHRS and CDR2 as YFSETQ. Trimming shortened V by 1 base and J by 5 bases, and 14 bases separated the two germline ends. CDR3 sequence reads: CASSLRSYRGDTQYF. The CDR3, as DNA: TGCGCCAGCAGCTTGCGATCTTATAGGGGAGATACGCAGTATTTT.

As to this clone: Other DNA sequences from this sample encode an identical CDR3 as well. V gene TRBV9 combines with J gene TRBJ2-5; 7 bases agree with TRBD2. The CDR3 loop spans 14 amino acids. Germline V gene sequence: CDR1 SGDLS, CDR2 YYNGEE. Losses at the gene ends were 0 bases for V and 1 base for J; bases not matched to a gene: 0. The CDR3 bases are TGTGCCAGCAGCGTAGGCGGGGGCCAAGAGACCCAGTACTTC. Translated, it gives CASSVGGGQETQYF.

This chain links TRBV4-3 with TRBJ1-1; TRBD1 matches at 7 bases. The CDR3 covers 16 residues. The V gene's germline CDR1 is LGHNA and CDR2 YSLEER. The junction had 4 bases not matched to a gene; V was cut back by 0 bases and J by 0 bases. The DNA of the CDR3 is TGCGCCAGCAGCCAAGATTATCAGGGGGTGAACACTGAAGCTTTCTTT. Its protein product is CASSQDYQGVNTEAFF.

The J gene is TRBJ2-5, the V gene TRBV7-9; no definite D call. The CDR3 extends over 15 amino acids. The germline CDR1 and CDR2 sequences are SEHNR and FQNEAQ (reference sequence). The ends were cut back, 2 bases at V and 0 bases at J, with 10 bases in the middle. The CDR3 sequence: CASSLRTANQETQYF. CDR3 DNA: TGTGCCAGCAGCTTACGCACAGCTAACCAAGAGACCCAGTACTTC.

The chain recombines TRBV2 with TRBJ1-2; D possibly corresponds to TRBD1 (5 bases). The V gene's germline CDR1 is SNHLY and CDR2 FYNNEI. V lost 5 bases and J 6 bases, leaving 10 bases between the germline ends. The CDR3 runs 12 residues. CDR3 coding DNA: TGTGCCAGCAGTCGGGACGGCCATGGCTACACCTTC. Residues: CASSRDGHGYTF.

This chain joins TRBV14 and TRBJ2-4, with 7 bases lining up with TRBD1. In germline, CDR1 is SGHDN, CDR2 FVKESK. The length of the CDR3 is 14 residues. V lost 11 bases and J lost 1; bases outside the gene matches: 8. The CDR3 sequence is CAREGGSAKNIQYF. The CDR3 DNA is TGTGCCCGGGAAGGGGGCTCGGCCAAAAACATTCAGTACTTC.

The V and J genes are TRBV9 and TRBJ1-2; 7 positions match TRBD1. The CDR3 loop spans 14 amino acids. J lost 1 base, V lost 0 bases, and 0 bases had no gene match. CDR1 and CDR2 from the germline V gene are SGDLS and YYNGEE. The CDR3 sequence: CASSVGDSNYGYTF. The DNA for the CDR3 is TGTGCCAGCAGCGTAGGGGACAGTAACTATGGCTACACCTTC.

The V and J genes are TRBV2 and TRBJ1-5; a possible D gene is TRBD1 (5 bases). The germline CDR1 and CDR2 sequences are SNHLY and FYNNEI. Deletions cut 6 bases from V and 10 bases from J, with 10 bases between. The CDR3 totals 11 residues. DNA of the CDR3: TGTGCCAGCAGACGGGGGGAACCCCAGCATTTT. This translates into CASRRGEPQHF.

The J gene is TRBJ1-3, the V gene TRBV5-6; TRBD1 might be the D (5 bases). CDR1 is SGHDT, CDR2 YYEEEE, per germline. The CDR3 contains 14 residues. V was shortened by 2 bases and J by 8 bases, with 14 bases between the two germline ends. CDR3 in amino acids: CASSFRARGDTIYF. For the CDR3, the DNA is TGTGCCAGCAGCTTCCGGGCCCGAGGGGACACCATATATTTT.

V is TRBV9 and J is TRBJ2-3; weak D call: TRBD1 (6 bases). The CDR3 spans 13 residues. V lost 4 bases to trimming and J lost 3 bases, with 9 bases between them. Germline V gene lookup returns CDR1 SGDLS and CDR2 YYNGEE. CDR3 in DNA: TGTGCCAGCAGCCCACAGGGTACAGATACGCAGTATTTT. Translating it yields CASSPQGTDTQYF.

The chain carries TRBV19 and TRBJ2-1, with 7 nucleotides matching TRBD1. Germline CDR1 LNHDA, CDR2 SQIVND (reference sequence). Trimming cost V 6 bases and J 5 bases; bases outside gene matches: 13. The CDR3 runs to 16 residues. CDR3 in amino acids: CASRSRDRGMDNEQFF. The CDR3 DNA reads as TGTGCCAGTAGGTCCCGGGACAGAGGAATGGACAATGAGCAGTTCTTC.

The chain uses TRBV7-9 and TRBJ2-2; 10 nucleotides agree with TRBD1. The CDR3 is made up of 13 amino acids. J lost 11 bases, V lost 7 bases, and 7 bases had no gene match. Germline V gene lookup returns CDR1 SEHNR and CDR2 FQNEAQ (reference sequence). The CDR3 DNA follows: TGTGCCAGCAAGGGACAGGGGAGTCGTGAGCTGTTTTTT. Its protein product is CASKGQGSRELFF. Full variable domain (remainder filled in from reference TRBV7-9 and TRBJ2-2): DTGVSQNPRHKITKRGQNVTFRCDPISEHNRLYWYRQTLGQGPEFLTYFQNEAQLEKSRLLSDRFSAERPKGSFSTLEIQRTEQGDSAMYLCASKGQGSRELFFGEGSRLTVL.

This clone has just a few counts. CDR3 in amino acids: CASSIEETQYF. The CDR3 DNA follows: TGTGCCAGTAGTATAGAGGAGACCCAGTACTTC. The genes are TRBV19 and TRBJ2-5; the D is unclear. The CDR3 covers 11 residues. Trimming pared 0 bases from V and 5 bases from J, leaving 1 base between. Looked up from germline, CDR1 is LNHDA and CDR2 is SQIVND (reference sequence).

V usage is TRBV5-6 and J usage is TRBJ1-2, with 9 bases aligning to TRBD1. Trimming removed 3 bases from V and 3 bases from J; junction bases left unmatched: 0. CDR1 SGHDT and CDR2 YYEEEE come from the germline V gene. The CDR3 is 13 residues long. The DNA for the CDR3 is TGTGCCAGCAGCTGGACAGGGGACTATGGCTACACCTTC. Translation: CASSWTGDYGYTF.

The chain employs TRBV2 and TRBJ2-7; tentative D call: TRBD2 (6 bases). The CDR3 covers 12 residues. CDR1 SNHLY and CDR2 FYNNEI come from the germline V gene. Deletions cut 6 bases from V and 7 bases from J, with 13 bases between. CDR3: CASSLEGREQYF. The DNA of the CDR3 is TGTGCCAGCAGCTTAGAAGGGAGGGAGCAGTACTTC. The full variable domain, its missing parts supplied by reference TRBV2 and TRBJ2-7, is EPEVTQTPSHQVTQMGQEVILRCVPISNHLYFYWYRQILGQKVEFLVSFYNNEISEKSEIFDDQFSVERPDGSNFTLKIRSTKLEDSAMYFCASSLEGREQYFGPGTRLTVT.

The chain links TRBV5-1 to TRBJ1-2, with 7 bases that match TRBD1. Losses at the gene ends were 4 bases for V and 4 bases for J; bases not matched to a gene: 10. The length of the CDR3 is 15 residues. Germline-derived CDR1 and CDR2 are SGHRS and YFSETQ. CDR3 coding DNA: TGCGCCAGCAGCCCGCTACCTGGGACAGCCTATGGCTACACCTTC. Amino acids: CASSPLPGTAYGYTF.

The chain carries TRBV10-2 and TRBJ1-2; D remains unclear. V was trimmed by 3 bases and J by 5 bases, leaving 16 bases between them. The CDR3 extends over 15 amino acids. Germline values: CDR1 WSHSY, CDR2 SAAADI. CDR3 nucleotide sequence: TGCGCCAGCAGTGATTCGTTCGCAGGCGGTTATGGCTACACCTTC. This encodes CASSDSFAGGYGYTF.

The CDR3 region is CASSPMNTEAFF. The CDR3 DNA is TGTGCCAGCAGTCCGATGAACACTGAAGCTTTCTTT. The chain is built from TRBV28 and TRBJ1-1; the D is unclear. V was cut by 5 bases and J by 0 bases, with 4 bases left in between. From germline, CDR1 is MDHEN and CDR2 SYDVKM. CDR3 length: 12 amino acids.

V usage is TRBV5-1 and J usage is TRBJ2-2, with D possibly being TRBD1 (6 bases). V shed 2 bases and J shed 1 base, with 15 bases lying between them. CDR1 is SGHRS, CDR2 YFSETQ, per germline. The CDR3 covers 17 residues. In DNA, the CDR3 is TGCGCCAGCAGCTTACAGGGTTTATATTTGAACACCGGGGAGCTGTTTTTT. Translated, it gives CASSLQGLYLNTGELFF.

The chain is built from TRBV4-1 and TRBJ1-6; no firm D call. With 1 base removed from V and 1 base from J, the gap between germline ends came to 11 bases. CDR1 is MGHRA and CDR2 is YSYEKL in the germline V gene. The CDR3 consists of 17 residues. The CDR3 sequence: CASSQGIGQSYNSPLHF. The CDR3 nucleotides read TGCGCCAGCAGCCAAGGAATAGGGCAGTCCTATAATTCACCCCTCCACTTT.

This chain links TRBV4-3 with TRBJ2-7, with D unresolved. Germline V gene sequence: CDR1 LGHNA, CDR2 YSLEER. This CDR3 is built from 14 residues. V lost 1 base, J lost 3 bases, and 10 bases lay in between. CDR3 region: CASSQGPDIYEQYV. The CDR3 DNA is TGCGCCAGCAGCCAAGGGCCCGACATCTACGAGCAGTACGTC.

The chain has TRBV27 and TRBJ1-2; D is unresolved. CDR3 length equals 13 residues. V was pared by 6 bases and J by 1 base, with 9 bases between. Germline V CDR1 and CDR2: MNHEY, SMNVEV (reference sequence). The CDR3 coding sequence is TGTGCCAGCAGGATGGGAGTTAACTATGGCTACACCTTC. It specifies CASRMGVNYGYTF.

The chain couples TRBV28 to TRBJ1-1; D is unclear. This CDR3 is 11 amino acids long. V dropped 2 bases and J dropped 4 bases, with 2 bases sitting between them. Germline CDR1 MDHEN, CDR2 SYDVKM. CDR3 nucleotides: TGTGCCAGCAGTTTAGCCACTGAAGCTTTCTTT. Its protein product is CASSLATEAFF.

This clone was detected only once. Germline and junction disagree at one end, which may indicate a read error. The chain carries TRBV6-4 and TRBJ1-1, with D tentatively TRBD1 (5 bases). From germline, CDR1 is MRHNA and CDR2 SNTAGT. This CDR3 is 16 amino acids long. In DNA form, the CDR3 reads TGTGCCAGCAGTTACTCGCCGCGGGACGGGAACACTGAAGCTTTCTTT. Translating gives CASSYSPRDGNTEAFF.

V is TRBV7-3 and J is TRBJ2-7; tentatively, D is TRBD2 (5 bases). This CDR3 has 12 residues. Trimming took 4 bases from V and 6 from J, leaving 10 bases between them. The germline gives CDR1 SGHTA, CDR2 FQGTGA. The DNA of the CDR3 is TGTGCCAGCAGCTCCGACCGGGGCGAGCAGTACTTC. It yields the protein CASSSDRGEQYF.

Worth noting for this clone: The junction and the germline gene differ at one end; a read error may be behind it. The chain uses TRBV7-9 and TRBJ2-6; the D is unclear. The CDR3 contains 18 residues. Germline V gene data show CDR1 as SEHNR and CDR2 as FQNEAQ (reference sequence). CDR3 sequence reads: CASSPSGSAHKSGQRPDF. CDR3 DNA sequence: TGTGCCAGCAGCCCATCCGGTTCAGCTCACAAGTCGGGCCAACGTCCTGACTTC.

This clone occurred once. The CDR3 DNA reads TGTGCCAGCAGGGAGCGACAGGGCCATAGCAATCAGCCCCAGCATTTT. Its protein product is CASRERQGHSNQPQHF. The chain combines TRBV28 with TRBJ1-5; 7 bases map to TRBD1. Trimming took 6 bases from V and 0 from J; bases not matched to a gene: 8. The CDR3 runs to 16 residues. Germline values: CDR1 MDHEN, CDR2 SYDVKM.